The text below deals with one TCR beta chain. Collection of blood occurred at baseline, at cycle 4 day 1, and at cycle 7 day 1. The data belong to a study of OX40 agonist ivuxolimab in advanced cancers. Some clones are missing from TCRdb's copy, which holds only in-frame ones; the method was immunoSEQ multiplex PCR. Of tens of thousands of clones in the sample, around 80% were seen once. V was pared by 4 bases and J by 2 bases, with 12 bases between. Per the germline V gene, CDR1 is LGHNA and CDR2 is YSLEER. The CDR3 covers 14 residues. The chain joins TRBV4-3 to TRBJ2-7; D ambiguous. This specimen was CD4+ or CD8+ T cells sorted from blood, taken in a trial of the OX40 agonist ivuxolimab. The receptor was derived from an adult with an advanced solid tumor such as melanoma, head and neck, liver or kidney cancer. The CDR3 is CASSPIQGPYEQYF. The CDR3 DNA sequence: TGCGCCAGCAGCCCGATTCAAGGACCCTACGAGCAGTACTTC.